What follows are 9 T cell receptor beta chains derived from one specimen sequenced in a study of cytomegalovirus exposure and HLA in healthy donors. With 60 Vbeta and 13 Jbeta primers, the PCR was carried out. Data came from immunoSEQ multiplex PCR; TCRdb stores just in-frame clones and leaves some out. The table lists roughly 200,000 clones. Sequenced material: PBMCs. All receptors come from a girl aged 2 to 10 in good health and CMV-seropositive.

CDR3 in amino acids: CASSAGTGWETQYF. CDR3 in DNA: TGTGCCAGCAGCGCCGGGACAGGGTGGGAGACCCAGTACTTC. The chain is built from TRBV2 and TRBJ2-5, with 9 bases identical to TRBD1. Germline V lookup: CDR1 SNHLY, CDR2 FYNNEI. This CDR3 has 14 amino acids. Trimming cost V 6 bases and J 5 bases; bases outside gene matches: 7.

This chain uses TRBV27 with TRBJ2-7; 12 bases match TRBD1. The length of the CDR3 is 15 residues. V was pared by 6 bases and J by 1 base, with 4 bases of the junction left unmatched. CDR1 MNHEY and CDR2 SMNVEV come from the germline V gene (reference sequence). Written as DNA, the CDR3 is TGTGCCAGCAGGTTGGGACAGGGGGCGTCCTACGAGCAGTACTTC. It codes for CASRLGQGASYEQYF.

The V gene is TRBV7-8, the J gene TRBJ2-1; 7 bases map to TRBD1. The CDR3 loop spans 17 amino acids. The germline CDR1 and CDR2 sequences are SGHVS and FQNEAQ. The V segment lost 2 bases and the J segment 3 bases; nucleotides outside the gene matches: 10. Written as DNA, the CDR3 is TGTGCCAGCAGCTTACTCTTCGGGACAGACGTCTACAATGAGCAGTTCTTC. Its protein is CASSLLFGTDVYNEQFF.

This sequence joins TRBV25-1 and TRBJ1-4; 8 positions match TRBD1. This CDR3 contains 14 residues. With 4 bases clipped from V and 8 bases from J, the junction kept 6 bases outside the gene matches. Per germline, CDR1 MGHDK and CDR2 SYGVNS. The CDR3, as DNA: TGTGCCAGCAGTGGGACAGGGCTCCTCGAAAAACTGTTTTTT. Amino acids: CASSGTGLLEKLFF.

The J gene is TRBJ2-3, the V gene TRBV10-1; D is possibly TRBD2 (5 bases). V lost 3 bases and J lost 1, with 8 bases in between. This CDR3 contains 14 residues. Germline CDR1 reads WNHNN; CDR2 reads SYGVQD (reference sequence). The CDR3: CASSDEGGTDTQYF. The CDR3 DNA is TGCGCCAGCAGTGACGAGGGAGGCACAGATACGCAGTATTTT.

The chain employs TRBV5-1 and TRBJ2-7; TRBD1 matches at 9 bases. CDR1 SGHRS and CDR2 YFSETQ come from the germline V gene. The CDR3 spans 14 residues. V shed 3 bases, J shed 2 bases, and the junction held 3 bases outside the gene matches. This chain's CDR3 is CASSWRTGAYEQYF. The CDR3, as DNA: TGCGCCAGCAGCTGGAGGACAGGGGCCTACGAGCAGTACTTC.

The V gene is TRBV7-2, the J gene TRBJ2-5; TRBD2 matches at 10 bases. Germline loops: CDR1 SGHTA, CDR2 FQGNSA. This CDR3 spans 17 amino acids. The junction had 13 bases not matched to a gene; V was cut back by 5 bases and J by 4 bases. CDR3: CASSVLAGAFKGETQYF. In nucleotides, the CDR3 is TGTGCCAGCAGCGTGCTAGCGGGAGCTTTTAAGGGAGAGACCCAGTACTTC.

Worth noting for this clone: Relative to the germline gene, one junction end is altered; a read error may explain this. The sample has other DNA sequences that encode this CDR3 too. The chain uses TRBV28 and TRBJ1-4, with a possible D match to TRBD1 (5 bases). Germline lookup yields CDR1 MDHEN and CDR2 SYDVKM. CDR3 length: 10 residues. This CDR3 reads CATGGEKLFF. The CDR3 DNA follows: TGCGCCACGGGGGGAGAAAAACTGTTTTTT.

Turning to this clone: This sample also contains other DNA sequences that code for the same CDR3. The rearrangement uses TRBV28 and TRBJ2-5; 9 nucleotides match TRBD1. The DNA end is more similar to TRBJ2-7, so the J call may be wrong. CDR3 length equals 13 residues. The germline CDR1 and CDR2 sequences are MDHEN and SYDVKM. CDR3: CASTPGQGYEQYF. The DNA of the CDR3 is TGTGCCAGCACCCCGGGACAGGGATACGAGCAGTACTTC.